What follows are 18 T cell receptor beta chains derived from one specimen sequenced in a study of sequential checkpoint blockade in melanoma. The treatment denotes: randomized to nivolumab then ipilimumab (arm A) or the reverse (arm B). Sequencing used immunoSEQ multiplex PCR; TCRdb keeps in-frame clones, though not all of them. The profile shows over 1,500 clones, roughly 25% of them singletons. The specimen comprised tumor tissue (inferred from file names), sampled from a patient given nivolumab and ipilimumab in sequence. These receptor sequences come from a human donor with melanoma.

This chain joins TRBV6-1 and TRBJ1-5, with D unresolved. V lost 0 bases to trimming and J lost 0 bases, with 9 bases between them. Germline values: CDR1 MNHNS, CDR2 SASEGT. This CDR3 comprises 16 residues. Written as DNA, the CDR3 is TGTGCCAGCAGTGAAGCGGTCACATATAGCAATCAGCCCCAGCATTTT. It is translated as CASSEAVTYSNQPQHF.

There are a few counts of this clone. This chain's CDR3 is CASSGQGVGEKLFF. For the CDR3, the DNA is TGTGCCAGCAGTGGACAGGGGGTAGGGGAAAAACTGTTTTTT. The V and J genes are TRBV6-8 and TRBJ1-4; 10 bases line up with TRBD1. V trimming: 5 bases; J trimming: 8 bases; junction bases outside the gene matches: 5. The germline V gene has CDR1 MNHGY and CDR2 SAAAGT. The CDR3 totals 14 residues.

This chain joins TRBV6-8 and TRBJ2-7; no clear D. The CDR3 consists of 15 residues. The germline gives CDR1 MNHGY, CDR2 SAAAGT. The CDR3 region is CGIGYVGFSSYEQYF. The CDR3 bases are TGTGGGATTGGGTACGTTGGCTTTAGCTCCTACGAGCAGTACTTC.

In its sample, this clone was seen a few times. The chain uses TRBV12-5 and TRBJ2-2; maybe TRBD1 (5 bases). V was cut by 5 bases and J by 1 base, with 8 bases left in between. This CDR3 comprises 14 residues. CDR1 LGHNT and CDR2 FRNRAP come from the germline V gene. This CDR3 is CASGRQGNTGELFF. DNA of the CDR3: TGTGCTAGTGGTAGGCAGGGGAACACCGGGGAGCTGTTTTTT. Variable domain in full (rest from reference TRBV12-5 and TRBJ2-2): DARVTQTPRHKVTEMGQEVTMRCQPILGHNTVFWYRQTMMQGLELLAYFRNRAPLDDSGMPKDRFSAEMPDATLATLKIQPSEPRDSAVYFCASGRQGNTGELFFGEGSRLTVL.

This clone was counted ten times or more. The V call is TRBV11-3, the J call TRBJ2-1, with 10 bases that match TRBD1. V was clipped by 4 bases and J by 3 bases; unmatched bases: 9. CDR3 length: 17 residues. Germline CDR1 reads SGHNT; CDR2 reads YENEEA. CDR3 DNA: TGTGCCAGCAGCTCCCCGACAGGGGGCGCAGGCTACAATGAGCAGTTCTTC. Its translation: CASSSPTGGAGYNEQFF.

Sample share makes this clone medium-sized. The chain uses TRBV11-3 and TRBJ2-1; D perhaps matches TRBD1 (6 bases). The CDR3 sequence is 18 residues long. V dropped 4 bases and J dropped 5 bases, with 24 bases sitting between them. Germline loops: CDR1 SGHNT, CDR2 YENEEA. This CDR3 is CASSSSTLTGWSNNEQFF. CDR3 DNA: TGTGCCAGCAGCTCCAGCACCTTGACAGGTTGGAGTAACAATGAGCAGTTCTTC.

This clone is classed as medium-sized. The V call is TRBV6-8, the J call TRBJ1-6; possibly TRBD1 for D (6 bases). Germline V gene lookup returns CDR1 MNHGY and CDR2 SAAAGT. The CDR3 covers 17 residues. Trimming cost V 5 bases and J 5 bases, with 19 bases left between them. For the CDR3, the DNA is TGTGCCAGCAGTCCCGGGGTCGGGGGGGCAAATAATTCACCCCTCCACTTT. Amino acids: CASSPGVGGANNSPLHF.

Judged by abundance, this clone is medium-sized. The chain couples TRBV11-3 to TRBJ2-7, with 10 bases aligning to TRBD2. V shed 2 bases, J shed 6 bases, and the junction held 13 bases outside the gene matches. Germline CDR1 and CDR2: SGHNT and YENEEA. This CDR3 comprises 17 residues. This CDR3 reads CASSLWFSGGTFSEQYF. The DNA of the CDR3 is TGTGCCAGCAGCTTATGGTTTAGCGGGGGGACCTTTTCCGAGCAGTACTTC. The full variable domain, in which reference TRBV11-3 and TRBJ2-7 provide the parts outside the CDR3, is EAGVVQSPRYKIIEKKQPVAFWCNPISGHNTLYWYLQNLGQGPELLIRYENEEAVDDSQLPKDRFSAERLKGVDSTLKIQPAELGDSAVYLCASSLWFSGGTFSEQYFGPGTRLTVT.

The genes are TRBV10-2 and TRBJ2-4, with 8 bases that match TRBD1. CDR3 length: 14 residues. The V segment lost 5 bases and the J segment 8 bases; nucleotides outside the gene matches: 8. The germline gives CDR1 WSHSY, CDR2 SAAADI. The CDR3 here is CASSSNQGADIQYF. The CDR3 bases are TGCGCCAGCAGTTCTAACCAGGGGGCGGACATTCAGTACTTC.

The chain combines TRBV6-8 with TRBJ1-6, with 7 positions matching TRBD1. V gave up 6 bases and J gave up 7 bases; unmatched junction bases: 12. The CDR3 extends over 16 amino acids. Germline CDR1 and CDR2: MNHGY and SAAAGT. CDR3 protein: CASRDNRRGLNSPLHF. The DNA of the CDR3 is TGTGCCAGCAGGGATAATAGAAGGGGGCTCAATTCACCCCTCCACTTT.

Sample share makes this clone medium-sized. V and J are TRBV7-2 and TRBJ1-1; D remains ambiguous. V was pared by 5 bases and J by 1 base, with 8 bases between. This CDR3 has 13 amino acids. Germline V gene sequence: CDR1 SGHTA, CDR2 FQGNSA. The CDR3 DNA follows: TGTGCCAGCAGCCGCTCAAGGAACACTGAAGCTTTCTTT. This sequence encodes CASSRSRNTEAFF.

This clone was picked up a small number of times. CDR3 amino acids: CASSPQGESTEAFF. As DNA, the CDR3 is TGTGCCAGCAGTCCACAGGGGGAATCGACTGAAGCTTTCTTT. The gene calls are TRBV28 and TRBJ1-1, with 8 nucleotides matching TRBD1. The CDR3 is 14 residues long. Germline CDR1 is MDHEN and CDR2 is SYDVKM. The ends lost 5 bases at V and 5 bases at J; junction bases unmatched: 7.

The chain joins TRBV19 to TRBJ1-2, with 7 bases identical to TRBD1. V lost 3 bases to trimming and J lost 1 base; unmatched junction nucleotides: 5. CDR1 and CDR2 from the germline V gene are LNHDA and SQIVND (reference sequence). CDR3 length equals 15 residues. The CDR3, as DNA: TGTGCCAGTAGTATTAAGTGGGACAGTAACTATGGCTACACCTTC. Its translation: CASSIKWDSNYGYTF.

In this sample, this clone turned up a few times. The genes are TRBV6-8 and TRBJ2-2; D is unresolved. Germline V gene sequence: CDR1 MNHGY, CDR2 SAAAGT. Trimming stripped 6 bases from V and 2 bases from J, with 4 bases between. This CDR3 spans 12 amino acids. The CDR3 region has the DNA TGTGCCAGCAGCTACAACACCGGGGAGCTGTTTTTT. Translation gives CASSYNTGELFF.

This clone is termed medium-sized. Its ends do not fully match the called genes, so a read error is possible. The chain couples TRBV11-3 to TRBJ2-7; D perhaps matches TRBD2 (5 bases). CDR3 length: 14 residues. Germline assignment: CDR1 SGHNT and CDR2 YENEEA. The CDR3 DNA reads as TGTGCCAGCGAGGCCGGGGTTCCCCCCTACGGGCAGTACTTC. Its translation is CASEAGVPPYGQYF.

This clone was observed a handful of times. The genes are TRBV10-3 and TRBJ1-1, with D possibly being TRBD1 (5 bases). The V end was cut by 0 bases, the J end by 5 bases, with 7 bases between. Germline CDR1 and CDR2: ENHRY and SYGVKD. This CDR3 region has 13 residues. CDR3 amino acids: CAISESRGTEAFF. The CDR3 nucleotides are TGTGCCATCAGTGAGTCGAGGGGAACTGAAGCTTTCTTT.

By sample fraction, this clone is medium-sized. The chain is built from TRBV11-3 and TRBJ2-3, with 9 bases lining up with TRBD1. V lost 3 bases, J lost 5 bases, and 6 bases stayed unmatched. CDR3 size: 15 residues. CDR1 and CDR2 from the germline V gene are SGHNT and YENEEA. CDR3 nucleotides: TGTGCCAGCAGCTTCCGGGACAGGGTAGTAGATACGCAGTATTTT. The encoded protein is CASSFRDRVVDTQYF.

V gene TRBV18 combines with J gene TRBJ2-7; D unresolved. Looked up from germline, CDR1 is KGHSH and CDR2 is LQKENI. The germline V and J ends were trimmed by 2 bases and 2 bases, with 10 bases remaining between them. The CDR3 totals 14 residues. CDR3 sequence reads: CASSPMGRTYEQYF. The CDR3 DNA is TGTGCCAGCTCACCAATGGGCCGCACCTACGAGCAGTACTTC.